The 20 T cell receptor beta chains in this list originate from one sample, sequenced in a study of blood T cell repertoires in COVID-19. Clones were read by immunoSEQ multiplex PCR, and TCRdb kept only the in-frame ones, dropping some. The sample records around 160,000 clones, 84% being singletons. The sequencing sample was made of peripheral blood. Receptors were obtained from a human donor in a cohort sampled during active COVID-19.

The genes are TRBV10-1 and TRBJ1-6, with a tentative D call TRBD1 (5 bases). This CDR3 spans 14 amino acids. Germline V gives CDR1 WNHNN, CDR2 SYGVQD (reference sequence). V was clipped by 8 bases and J by 11 bases, with 19 bases between them. For the CDR3, the DNA is TGCGCCAGCCCCGGTATCAGTGGAGGGGCACCCCTCCACTTT. Translated, it gives CASPGISGGAPLHF.

The chain couples TRBV9 to TRBJ2-3; perhaps TRBD2 as D (6 bases). Trimming pared 0 bases from V and 0 bases from J, leaving 11 bases between. Germline V lookup: CDR1 SGDLS, CDR2 YYNGEE. The CDR3 runs to 16 residues. CDR3 in amino acids: CASSVDSGPSTDTQYF. Written as DNA, the CDR3 is TGTGCCAGCAGCGTAGATAGCGGCCCTAGCACAGATACGCAGTATTTT.

Many counts were recorded for this clone. The chain uses TRBV6-1 and TRBJ1-4; D is unclear. V shed 2 bases and J shed 7 bases, with 14 bases lying between them. Germline CDR1 is MNHNS and CDR2 is SASEGT. CDR3 length: 15 amino acids. In DNA form, the CDR3 reads TGTGCCAGCAGTGAACCGGGAGTGTTGGGTGAAAAACTGTTTTTT. This gives the protein CASSEPGVLGEKLFF.

This clone has a handful of counts. The chain carries TRBV9 and TRBJ2-1; tentative D call: TRBD2 (6 bases). This CDR3 comprises 15 residues. The germline CDR1 and CDR2 sequences are SGDLS and YYNGEE. The V end was cut by 2 bases, the J end by 8 bases, with 17 bases between. CDR3 residues: CASSVSGLPGDEQFF. Written as DNA, the CDR3 is TGTGCCAGCAGCGTCTCGGGACTCCCCGGGGATGAGCAGTTCTTC.

This sequence joins TRBV20-1 and TRBJ2-5; a weak D match, TRBD1 (6 bases). Looked up from germline, CDR1 is DFQATT and CDR2 is SNEGSKA (reference sequence). There are 14 residues in the CDR3. V lost 3 bases, J lost 3 bases, and 14 bases lay in between. The CDR3 loop is CSASSGTLEETQYF. DNA for the CDR3: TGCAGTGCTAGTTCCGGGACACTCGAAGAGACCCAGTACTTC.

This sequence joins TRBV3-1 (or the pseudogene TRBV3-2) and TRBJ1-3, with unresolved D. Germline V gene data show CDR1 as LGHDT and CDR2 as YNNKEL (reference sequence). The V end lost 4 bases, the J end lost 4 bases, and 14 bases lay between the germline ends. This CDR3 comprises 15 residues. CDR3 in DNA: TGTGCCAGCAGCCGCAAGGGAGGGTCGGGAAACACCATATATTTT. Amino acids: CASSRKGGSGNTIYF.

The chain carries TRBV4-1 and TRBJ2-5; unclear D gene. Germline assignment: CDR1 MGHRA and CDR2 YSYEKL. This CDR3 is 14 amino acids long. Trimming left V 0 bases short and J 4 bases short, with 9 bases between. The CDR3 DNA follows: TGCGCCAGCAGCCAAGACTTCGGTAGAGAGACCCAGTACTTC. Residues: CASSQDFGRETQYF.

The chain employs TRBV16 and TRBJ1-5; possible D gene TRBD1, 5 bases. Germline CDR1 is KGHSY and CDR2 is FQNENV. This CDR3 is 13 amino acids long. Trimming left V 6 bases short and J 5 bases short, with 11 bases between. The CDR3 bases are TGTGCCAGCAGGCGGGGGGTAGATCAGCCCCAGCATTTT. As protein: CASRRGVDQPQHF.

The chain couples TRBV7-2 to TRBJ2-5; D perhaps matches TRBD2 (6 bases). V dropped 5 bases and J dropped 5 bases, with 12 bases sitting between them. Germline assignment: CDR1 SGHTA and CDR2 FQGNSA. There are 13 residues in the CDR3. CDR3 DNA: TGTGCCAGCAGCCCGGGGGTTTCGGAGACCCAGTACTTC. Translating gives CASSPGVSETQYF.

This sequence joins TRBV5-1 and TRBJ1-5; D call uncertain. This CDR3 has 14 residues. Per the germline V gene, CDR1 is SGHRS and CDR2 is YFSETQ. Between the trimmed V and J ends, which lost 7 bases and 7 bases, there was a span of 18 bases. CDR3 in amino acids: CASSPESLGQPQHF. DNA of the CDR3: TGCGCCAGCTCCCCGGAAAGTCTAGGCCAGCCCCAGCATTTT.

The V call is TRBV7-2, the J call TRBJ2-3; 10 nucleotides align to TRBD1. CDR3 length: 14 residues. Germline V gene lookup returns CDR1 SGHTA and CDR2 FQGNSA. The junction had 3 bases not matched to a gene; V was cut back by 3 bases and J by 6 bases. This CDR3 is CASSFRQGADTQYF. As DNA, the CDR3 is TGTGCCAGCAGCTTCCGACAGGGGGCGGATACGCAGTATTTT.

This chain links TRBV9 with TRBJ2-1; 8 bases match TRBD2. Germline assignment: CDR1 SGDLS and CDR2 YYNGEE. CDR3 length: 16 amino acids. The V gene end was trimmed by 4 bases and the J gene end by 2 bases; junction bases not matched to a gene: 8. This CDR3 is CASSPGGAGAYNEQFF. The DNA for the CDR3 is TGTGCCAGCAGCCCCGGGGGGGCGGGGGCCTACAATGAGCAGTTCTTC. Variable domain in full (rest from reference TRBV9 and TRBJ2-1): DSGVTQTPKHLITATGQRVTLRCSPRSGDLSVYWYQQSLDQGLQFLIQYYNGEERAKGNILERFSAQQFPDLHSELNLSSLELGDSALYFCASSPGGAGAYNEQFFGPGTRLTVL.

V is TRBV7-2 and J is TRBJ1-4, with TRBD1 as a possible D gene (5 bases). This CDR3 region has 15 residues. Germline CDR1 SGHTA, CDR2 FQGNSA. V lost 0 bases to trimming and J lost 2 bases, with 7 bases between them. The CDR3, as DNA: TGTGCCAGCAGCTTAGCCAGGGCTACTAATGAAAAACTGTTTTTT. It encodes CASSLARATNEKLFF.

The rearrangement uses TRBV6-5 and TRBJ2-2, with D possibly being TRBD2 (5 bases). Deletions cut 6 bases from V and 6 bases from J, with 11 bases between. The CDR3 covers 13 residues. Germline V gene lookup returns CDR1 MNHEY and CDR2 SVGAGI. Here the CDR3 DNA reads TGTGCCAGCAGCCGAGAGGGTGCCGGGGAGCTGTTTTTT. Encoded protein: CASSREGAGELFF.

The chain has TRBV12-5 and TRBJ1-5; 7 nucleotides line up with TRBD1. The J segment lost 4 bases and the V segment lost 7 bases, leaving 4 bases of the junction unmatched. Looked up from germline, CDR1 is LGHNT and CDR2 is FRNRAP. CDR3 length: 13 residues. The CDR3 DNA follows: TGTGCTAGTGCCCTGACAGGGAATCAGCCCCAGCATTTT. Protein: CASALTGNQPQHF.

The genes are TRBV5-1 and TRBJ1-2; perhaps TRBD1 as D (5 bases). Germline V gene sequence: CDR1 SGHRS, CDR2 YFSETQ. Trimming removed 0 bases from V and 1 base from J, with 10 bases in between. The CDR3 length is 15 residues. In DNA, the CDR3 is TGCGCCAGCAGCTTGGGCTCACAGGATAACTATGGCTACACCTTC. Protein sequence: CASSLGSQDNYGYTF.

The rearrangement joins TRBV5-6 to TRBJ1-3; tentative D call: TRBD1 (6 bases). Germline CDR1 and CDR2: SGHDT and YYEEEE. The V end lost 4 bases, the J end lost 2 bases, and 10 bases lay between the germline ends. This CDR3 is built from 14 residues. This chain's CDR3 is CASSRGSAGNTIYF. DNA of the CDR3: TGTGCCAGCAGCAGGGGGAGTGCTGGAAACACCATATATTTT.

The rearrangement uses TRBV4-2 and TRBJ2-7, with 7 nucleotides matching TRBD1. The CDR3 sequence is 12 residues long. The V gene end was trimmed by 4 bases and the J gene end by 7 bases; junction bases not matched to a gene: 4. Germline-derived CDR1 and CDR2 are LGHNA and YNFKEQ. This CDR3 is CASSPTGREQYF. For the CDR3, the DNA is TGTGCCAGCAGCCCGACAGGGCGTGAGCAGTACTTC.

The chain links TRBV5-4 to TRBJ1-2; D unresolved. Germline V gene sequence: CDR1 SGHNT, CDR2 YYREEE (reference sequence). V shed 0 bases and J shed 3 bases, with 15 bases lying between them. CDR3 size: 16 residues. For the CDR3, the DNA is TGTGCCAGCAGCTTGGAAGGTGGGCTTCGAGACTATGGCTACACCTTC. Translated, it gives CASSLEGGLRDYGYTF.

The gene calls are TRBV2 and TRBJ1-2, with TRBD1 as a possible D gene (5 bases). Germline V CDR1 and CDR2: SNHLY, FYNNEI. CDR3 length equals 16 residues. V dropped 7 bases and J dropped 2 bases, with 20 bases sitting between them. CDR3 nucleotide sequence: TGTGCCAGCACGGGGGTCAGGGAGGAGGTGAACTATGGCTACACCTTC. It is translated as CASTGVREEVNYGYTF.